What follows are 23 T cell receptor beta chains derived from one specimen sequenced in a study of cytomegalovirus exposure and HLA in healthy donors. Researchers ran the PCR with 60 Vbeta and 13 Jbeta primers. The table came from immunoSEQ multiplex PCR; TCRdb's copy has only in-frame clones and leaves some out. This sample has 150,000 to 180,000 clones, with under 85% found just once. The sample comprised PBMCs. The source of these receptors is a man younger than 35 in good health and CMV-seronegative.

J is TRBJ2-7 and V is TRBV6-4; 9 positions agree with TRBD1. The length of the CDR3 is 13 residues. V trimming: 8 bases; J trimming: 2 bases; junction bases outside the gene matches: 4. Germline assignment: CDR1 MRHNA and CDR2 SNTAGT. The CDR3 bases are TGTGCCAGCGCGGACAGGGGCCCCTACGAGCAGTACGTC. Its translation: CASADRGPYEQYV.

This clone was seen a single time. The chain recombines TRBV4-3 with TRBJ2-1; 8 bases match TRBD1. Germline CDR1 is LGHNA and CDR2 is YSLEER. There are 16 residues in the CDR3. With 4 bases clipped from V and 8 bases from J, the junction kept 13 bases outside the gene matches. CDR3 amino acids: CASSLAWTGLIDEQFF. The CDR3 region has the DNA TGCGCCAGCAGCCTCGCCTGGACAGGGTTGATCGATGAGCAGTTCTTC.

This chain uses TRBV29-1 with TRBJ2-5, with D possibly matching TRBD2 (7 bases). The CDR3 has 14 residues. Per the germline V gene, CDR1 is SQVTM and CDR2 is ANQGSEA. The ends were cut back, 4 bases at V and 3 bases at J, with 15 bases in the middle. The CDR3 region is CSVVRGGAEETQYF. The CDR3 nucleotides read TGCAGCGTTGTGAGGGGGGGGGCCGAAGAGACCCAGTACTTC.

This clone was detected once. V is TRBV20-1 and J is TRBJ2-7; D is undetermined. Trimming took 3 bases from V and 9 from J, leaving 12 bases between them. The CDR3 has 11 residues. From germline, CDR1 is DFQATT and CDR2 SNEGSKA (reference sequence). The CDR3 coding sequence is TGCAGTGCTAGTGATCTTCCCAGGCAGTACTTC. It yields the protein CSASDLPRQYF.

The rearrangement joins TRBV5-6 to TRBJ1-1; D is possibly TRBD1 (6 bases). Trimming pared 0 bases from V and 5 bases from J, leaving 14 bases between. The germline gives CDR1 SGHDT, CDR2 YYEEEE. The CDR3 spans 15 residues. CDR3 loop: CASSLDVRRGTEAFF. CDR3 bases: TGTGCCAGCAGCTTGGATGTCAGAAGGGGGACTGAAGCTTTCTTT.

CDR3 nucleotide sequence: TGTGCCAGCAGACCAGGTGTAGCGGGGGAGACAGATACGCAGTATTTT. This gives the protein CASRPGVAGETDTQYF. The chain recombines TRBV5-4 with TRBJ2-3; 9 bases are shared with TRBD2. Per germline, CDR1 SGHNT and CDR2 YYREEE (reference sequence). This CDR3 is 16 amino acids long. After removal of 5 bases from V and 3 bases from J, the junction contained 10 bases not matched to a gene.

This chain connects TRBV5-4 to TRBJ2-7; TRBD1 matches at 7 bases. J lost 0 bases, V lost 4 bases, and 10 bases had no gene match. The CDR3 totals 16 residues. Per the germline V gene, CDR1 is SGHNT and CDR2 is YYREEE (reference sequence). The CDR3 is CASSTFPGGSSYEQYF. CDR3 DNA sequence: TGTGCCAGCAGCACTTTCCCAGGGGGAAGCTCCTACGAGCAGTACTTC.

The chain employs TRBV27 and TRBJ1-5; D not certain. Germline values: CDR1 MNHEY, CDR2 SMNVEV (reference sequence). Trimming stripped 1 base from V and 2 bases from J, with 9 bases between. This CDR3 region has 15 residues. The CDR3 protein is CASSLLSGGNQPQHF. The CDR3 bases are TGTGCCAGCAGTTTATTATCCGGGGGCAATCAGCCCCAGCATTTT.

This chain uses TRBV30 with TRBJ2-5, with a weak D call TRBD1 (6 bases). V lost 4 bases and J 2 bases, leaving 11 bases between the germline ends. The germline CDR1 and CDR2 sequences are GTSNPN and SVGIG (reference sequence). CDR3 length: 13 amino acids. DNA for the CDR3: TGTGCCTGGAACAGGGTACTACAAGAGACCCAGTACTTC. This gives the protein CAWNRVLQETQYF.

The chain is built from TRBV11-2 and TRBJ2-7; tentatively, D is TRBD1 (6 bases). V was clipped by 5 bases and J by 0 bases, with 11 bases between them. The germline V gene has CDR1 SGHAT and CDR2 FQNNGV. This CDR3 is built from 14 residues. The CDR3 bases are TGTGCCAGCAGCCCCTGGGACACCTCCTACGAGCAGTACGTC. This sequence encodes CASSPWDTSYEQYV.

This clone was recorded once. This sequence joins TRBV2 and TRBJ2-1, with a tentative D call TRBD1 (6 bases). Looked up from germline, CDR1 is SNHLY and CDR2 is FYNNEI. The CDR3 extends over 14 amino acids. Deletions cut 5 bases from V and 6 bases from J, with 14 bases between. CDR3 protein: CASSTGTRTNEQFF. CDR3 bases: TGTGCCAGCAGTACCGGGACAAGAACCAATGAGCAGTTCTTC.

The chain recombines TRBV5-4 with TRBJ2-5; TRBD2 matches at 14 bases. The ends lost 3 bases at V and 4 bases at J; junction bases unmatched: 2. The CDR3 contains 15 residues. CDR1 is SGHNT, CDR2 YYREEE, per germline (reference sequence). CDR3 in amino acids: CASSSGLAGAETQYF. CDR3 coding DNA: TGTGCCAGCAGCTCGGGACTAGCGGGGGCAGAGACCCAGTACTTC.

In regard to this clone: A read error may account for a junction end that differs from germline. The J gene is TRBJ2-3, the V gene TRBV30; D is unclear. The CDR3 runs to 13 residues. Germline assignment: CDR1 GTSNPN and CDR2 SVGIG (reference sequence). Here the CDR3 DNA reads TGTGCCTGGAGTAAACTCCCGCGAGATGCGCAGTATTTT. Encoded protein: CAWSKLPRDAQYF. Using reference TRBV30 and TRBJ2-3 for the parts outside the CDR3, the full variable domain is SQTIHQWPATLVQPVGSPLSLECTVEGTSNPNLYWYRQAAGRGLQLLFYSVGIGQISSEVPQNLSASRPQDRQFILSSKKLLLSDSGFYLCAWSKLPRDAQYFGPGTRLTVL.

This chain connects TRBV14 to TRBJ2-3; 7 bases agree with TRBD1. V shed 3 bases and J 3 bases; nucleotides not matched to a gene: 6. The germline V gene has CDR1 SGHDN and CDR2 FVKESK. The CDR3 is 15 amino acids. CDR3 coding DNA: TGTGCCAGCAGCCAGCGCTTGACAGGGACAGATACGCAGTATTTT. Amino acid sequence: CASSQRLTGTDTQYF.

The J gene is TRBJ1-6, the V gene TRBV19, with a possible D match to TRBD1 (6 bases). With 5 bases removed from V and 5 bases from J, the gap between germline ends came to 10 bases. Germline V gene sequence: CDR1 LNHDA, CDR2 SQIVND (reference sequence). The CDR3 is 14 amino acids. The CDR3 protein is CASSQGQNNSPLHF. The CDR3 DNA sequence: TGTGCCAGTAGTCAGGGGCAGAATAATTCACCCCTCCACTTT.

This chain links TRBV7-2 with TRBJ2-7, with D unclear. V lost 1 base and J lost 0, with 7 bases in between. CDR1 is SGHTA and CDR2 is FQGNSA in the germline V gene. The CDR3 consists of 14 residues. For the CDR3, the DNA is TGTGCCAGCAGCTTAGGACATAGCTCCTACGAGCAGTACTTC. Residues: CASSLGHSSYEQYF.

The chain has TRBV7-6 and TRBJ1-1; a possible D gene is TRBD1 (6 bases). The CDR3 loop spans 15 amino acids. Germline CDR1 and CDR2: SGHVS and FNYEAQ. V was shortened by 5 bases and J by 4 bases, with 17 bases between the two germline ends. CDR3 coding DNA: TGTGCCAGCAGCCGTGGAGCTGAAGGGGGCACTGAAGCTTTCTTT. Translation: CASSRGAEGGTEAFF.

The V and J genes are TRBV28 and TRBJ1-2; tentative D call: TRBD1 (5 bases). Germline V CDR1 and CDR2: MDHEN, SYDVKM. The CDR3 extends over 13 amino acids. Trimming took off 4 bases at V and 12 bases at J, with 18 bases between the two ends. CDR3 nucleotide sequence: TGTGCCAGCAGTTCCCCCCTCGGCAGGGTGAACACCTTC. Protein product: CASSSPLGRVNTF.

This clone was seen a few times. The CDR3: CASSQDIGSGANVLTF. The CDR3 nucleotides are TGTGCCAGCAGCCAAGACATAGGCTCTGGGGCCAACGTCCTGACTTTC. This chain links TRBV27 with TRBJ2-6; no clear D gene. The germline V gene has CDR1 MNHEY and CDR2 SMNVEV (reference sequence). The CDR3 is 16 residues long. V lost 6 bases, J lost 0 bases, and 12 bases lay in between.

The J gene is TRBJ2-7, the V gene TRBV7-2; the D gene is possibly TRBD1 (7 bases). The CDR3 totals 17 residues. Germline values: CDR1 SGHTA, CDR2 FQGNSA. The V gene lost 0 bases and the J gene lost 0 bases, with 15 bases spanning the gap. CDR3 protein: CASSLAGGQRSSYEQYF. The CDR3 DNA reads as TGTGCCAGCAGCTTAGCGGGGGGACAGAGATCCTCCTACGAGCAGTACTTC.

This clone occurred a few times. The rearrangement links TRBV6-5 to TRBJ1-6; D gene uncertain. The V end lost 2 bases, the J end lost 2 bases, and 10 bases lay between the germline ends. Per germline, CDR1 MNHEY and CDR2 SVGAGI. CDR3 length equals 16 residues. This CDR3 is CASSYGPVTYNSPLHF. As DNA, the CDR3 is TGTGCCAGCAGTTACGGGCCAGTCACCTATAATTCACCCCTCCACTTT.

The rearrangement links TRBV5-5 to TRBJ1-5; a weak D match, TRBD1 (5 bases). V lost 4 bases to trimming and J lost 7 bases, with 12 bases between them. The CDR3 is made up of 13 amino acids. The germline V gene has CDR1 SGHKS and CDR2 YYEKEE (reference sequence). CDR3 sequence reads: CASSLEWGQPQHF. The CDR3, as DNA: TGTGCCAGCAGCCTGGAGTGGGGCCAGCCCCAGCATTTT.

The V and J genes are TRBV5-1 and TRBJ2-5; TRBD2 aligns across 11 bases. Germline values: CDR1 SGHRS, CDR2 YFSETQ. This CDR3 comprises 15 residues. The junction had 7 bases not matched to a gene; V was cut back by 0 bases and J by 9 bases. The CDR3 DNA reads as TGCGCCAGCAGCTTGGGTACTAGCGGGGGCGAGGCCCAGTACTTC. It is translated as CASSLGTSGGEAQYF.